Shown below are 24 T cell receptor beta chains from a single sample sequenced in a study of blood T cell repertoires in COVID-19. Using immunoSEQ multiplex PCR, the repertoire was profiled, and TCRdb retains in-frame clones only, with some absent. The profile shows approximately 140,000 clones, 85% to 90% of them singletons. The sample consisted of PBMCs or T cells enriched from blood (not recorded which). These receptors were collected from a woman aged 25 to 45 with acute COVID-19.

The chain combines TRBV7-2 with TRBJ1-2; D gene unclear. The V gene's germline CDR1 is SGHTA and CDR2 FQGNSA. V lost 3 bases and J 3 bases, leaving 8 bases between the germline ends. The CDR3 has 13 residues. This CDR3 is CASSFMADYGYTF. For the CDR3, the DNA is TGTGCCAGCAGCTTTATGGCAGACTATGGCTACACCTTC.

V usage is TRBV7-8 and J usage is TRBJ1-6; D might be TRBD1 (6 bases). Germline V gene sequence: CDR1 SGHVS, CDR2 FQNEAQ. The length of the CDR3 is 19 residues. Trimming stripped 4 bases from V and 0 bases from J, with 19 bases between. CDR3 sequence (DNA): TGTGCCAGCAGCTCTTCCCAGGGGCCGGGATTCTCCTATAATTCACCCCTCCACTTT. Translating it yields CASSSSQGPGFSYNSPLHF.

V and J are TRBV7-3 and TRBJ2-7, with D maybe TRBD2 (6 bases). This CDR3 has 15 residues. V shed 5 bases and J shed 1 base, with 15 bases lying between them. Germline V CDR1 and CDR2: SGHTA, FQGTGA. The CDR3 region has the DNA TGTGCCAGCAGCCCCGGAGTAGCGGATTCCTACGAGCAGTACTTC. It yields the protein CASSPGVADSYEQYF.

The V call is TRBV6-5, the J call TRBJ2-5; D may be TRBD2 (6 bases). The germline CDR1 and CDR2 sequences are MNHEY and SVGAGI. With 4 bases removed from V and 1 base from J, the gap between germline ends came to 13 bases. The CDR3 totals 15 residues. Written as DNA, the CDR3 is TGTGCCAGCAGTTCCCTTGGAGCGGGCCAAGAGACCCAGTACTTC. As protein: CASSSLGAGQETQYF.

Many counts were recorded for this clone. This chain connects TRBV7-3 to TRBJ2-7, with 9 bases aligning to TRBD1. This CDR3 comprises 14 residues. CDR1 and CDR2 (germline): SGHTA, FQGTGA. V lost 3 bases and J lost 1; bases outside the gene matches: 1. CDR3 bases: TGTGCCAGCAGCTTGGACAGGGGTTCCTACGAGCAGTACTTC. This translates into CASSLDRGSYEQYF.

The chain employs TRBV7-2 and TRBJ2-5, with a tentative D call TRBD2 (5 bases). Germline CDR1 is SGHTA and CDR2 is FQGNSA. This CDR3 comprises 14 residues. V was shortened by 0 bases and J by 3 bases, with 8 bases between the two germline ends. CDR3 nucleotides: TGTGCCAGCAGCTTAGCGCACGGGGAAGAGACCCAGTACTTC. Encoded protein: CASSLAHGEETQYF.

J is TRBJ1-2 and V is TRBV6-5; D remains unclear. Trimming cost V 8 bases and J 4 bases, with 20 bases left between them. This CDR3 is built from 15 residues. The germline gives CDR1 MNHEY, CDR2 SVGAGI. The CDR3 loop is CASAETPQTSYGYTF. The CDR3 coding sequence is TGTGCCAGCGCCGAGACACCCCAGACCTCCTATGGCTACACCTTC.

The chain carries TRBV12-5 and TRBJ1-2; D unresolved. The germline V and J ends were trimmed by 6 bases and 4 bases, with 18 bases remaining between them. Germline loops: CDR1 LGHNT, CDR2 FRNRAP. The CDR3 contains 15 residues. This chain's CDR3 is CASGPDGVAIYGYTF. Here the CDR3 DNA reads TGTGCTAGTGGCCCGGACGGGGTGGCCATCTATGGCTACACCTTC.

The rearrangement uses TRBV30 and TRBJ1-5; D remains ambiguous. Germline CDR1 reads GTSNPN; CDR2 reads SVGIG (reference sequence). Trimming removed 1 base at V and 4 bases at J, with 8 bases between. This CDR3 has 13 amino acids. As DNA, the CDR3 is TGTGCCTGGAGTGCTCACGGGAATCAGCCCCAGCATTTT. It translates to CAWSAHGNQPQHF.

The V call is TRBV28, the J call TRBJ2-7; 7 bases map to TRBD1. V dropped 3 bases and J dropped 3; count of bases not matched to a gene: 5. CDR1 is MDHEN, CDR2 SYDVKM, per germline. The CDR3 runs to 14 residues. CDR3 region: CASSFATGFYEQYF. The CDR3 bases are TGTGCCAGCAGTTTTGCGACAGGGTTCTACGAGCAGTACTTC.

This clone was counted once. This chain links TRBV6-2 or TRBV6-3 with TRBJ2-1; 12 bases fit TRBD1. The ends lost 6 bases at V and 6 bases at J; junction bases unmatched: 9. This CDR3 is 16 amino acids long. Germline CDR1 is MNHEY and CDR2 is SVGEGT. The CDR3 DNA follows: TGTGCCAGCAGCGCTAGGGACAGGGGGCGCGGCAATGAGCAGTTCTTC. Encoded protein: CASSARDRGRGNEQFF.

The genes are TRBV6-4 and TRBJ1-2, with 7 nucleotides matching TRBD1. CDR1 and CDR2 from the germline V gene are MRHNA and SNTAGT. V shed 5 bases and J 6 bases; nucleotides not matched to a gene: 6. The CDR3 has 13 residues. The CDR3 loop is CASSPGTVDGYTF. The CDR3 nucleotides read TGTGCCAGCAGTCCCGGGACAGTCGATGGCTACACCTTC.

The V gene is TRBV28, the J gene TRBJ2-3; the match to TRBD1 covers 8 bases. Germline trimming cut 6 bases from V and 4 bases from J; bases unmatched to any gene: 3. There are 13 residues in the CDR3. CDR1 and CDR2 from the germline V gene are MDHEN and SYDVKM. CDR3 loop: CASRDREADTQYF. As DNA, the CDR3 is TGTGCCAGCAGGGACAGGGAGGCAGATACGCAGTATTTT.

V is TRBV29-1 and J is TRBJ2-1; D is perhaps TRBD2 (5 bases). Germline CDR1 is SQVTM and CDR2 is ANQGSEA. The CDR3 runs to 11 residues. Trimming removed 4 bases from V and 7 bases from J, with 8 bases in between. In DNA form, the CDR3 reads TGCAGCGTTGGGGGAGTAAATGAGCAGTTCTTC. It specifies CSVGGVNEQFF.

V gene TRBV4-1 combines with J gene TRBJ2-3; TRBD2 matches 7 bases. V was pared by 0 bases and J by 2 bases, with 8 bases of the junction left unmatched. Germline loops: CDR1 MGHRA, CDR2 YSYEKL. This CDR3 is 17 amino acids long. CDR3 in DNA: TGCGCCAGCAGCCAAGATAGGGAGGGACCCTTCACAGATACGCAGTATTTT. It specifies CASSQDREGPFTDTQYF.

The chain employs TRBV7-2 and TRBJ2-2, with TRBD2 matching over 12 bases. Germline CDR1 reads SGHTA; CDR2 reads FQGNSA. With V trimmed by 5 bases and J by 6 bases, 4 bases remained unmatched. This CDR3 comprises 15 residues. The CDR3 nucleotides are TGTGCCAGCAGCACCCGACTAGCGGGAGCCGGGGAGCTGTTTTTT. This codes for CASSTRLAGAGELFF.

The chain recombines TRBV7-2 with TRBJ1-6; 11 bases are shared with TRBD1. This CDR3 is built from 15 residues. Germline CDR1 is SGHTA and CDR2 is FQGNSA. Trimming took 1 base from V and 13 from J; bases not matched to a gene: 6. CDR3 sequence (DNA): TGTGCCAGCAGCTTAGTACGGGACAGGGGGTCCCCCCTCCACTTT. Its protein is CASSLVRDRGSPLHF. The full variable domain, rest sourced from reference TRBV7-2 and TRBJ1-6, is GAGVSQSPSNKVTEKGKDVELRCDPISGHTALYWYRQSLGQGLEFLIYFQGNSAPDKSGLPSDRFSAERTGGSVSTLTIQRTQQEDSAVYLCASSLVRDRGSPLHFGNGTRLTVT.

This chain joins TRBV27 and TRBJ2-3; 12 nucleotides align to TRBD2. CDR1 is MNHEY, CDR2 SMNVEV, per germline (reference sequence). Losses at the gene ends were 6 bases for V and 2 bases for J; bases not matched to a gene: 3. CDR3 size: 15 residues. As DNA, the CDR3 is TGTGCCAGCAGCCTAGCGGGAGGGAACACAGATACGCAGTATTTT. This sequence encodes CASSLAGGNTDTQYF.

CDR3 region: CASSTRAGDQPQHF. CDR3 nucleotide sequence: TGTGCCAGCAGCACCCGGGCCGGGGATCAGCCCCAGCATTTT. The chain couples TRBV7-2 to TRBJ1-5; no clear D gene. The ends were cut back, 5 bases at V and 5 bases at J, with 13 bases in the middle. The germline gives CDR1 SGHTA, CDR2 FQGNSA. The CDR3 contains 14 residues.

The chain combines TRBV18 with TRBJ1-4; D gene unclear. The CDR3 is 13 residues long. V was cut by 3 bases and J by 5 bases, with 7 bases left in between. The germline V gene encodes CDR1 KGHSH and CDR2 LQKENI. CDR3: CASSPTENEKLFF. The CDR3 DNA reads as TGTGCCAGCTCACCTACCGAGAATGAAAAACTGTTTTTT.

This chain uses TRBV13 with TRBJ2-1; TRBD2 matches at 10 bases. This CDR3 has 17 residues. Losses at the gene ends were 4 bases for V and 7 bases for J; bases not matched to a gene: 13. Germline CDR1 reads PRHDT; CDR2 reads FYEKMQ (reference sequence). CDR3 bases: TGTGCCAGCAGCTCGCGGACTAGCGGAAATATATGGAATGAGCAGTTCTTC. Encoded protein: CASSSRTSGNIWNEQFF.

The chain uses TRBV15 and TRBJ1-2, with TRBD1 matching 7 bases. The germline CDR1 and CDR2 sequences are LNHNV and YYDKDF (reference sequence). V was clipped by 1 base and J by 5 bases; unmatched bases: 7. CDR3 length: 15 residues. The CDR3 DNA is TGTGCCACCAGCAGAGCGGGGGACAGTCCATATGGCTACACCTTC. Translating gives CATSRAGDSPYGYTF. Together with reference TRBV15 and TRBJ1-2, the CDR3 gives the full variable domain: DAMVIQNPRYQVTQFGKPVTLSCSQTLNHNVMYWYQQKSSQAPKLLFHYYDKDFNNEADTPDNFQSRRPNTSFCFLDIRSPGLGDTAMYLCATSRAGDSPYGYTFGSGTRLTVV.

The chain has TRBV30 and TRBJ1-2, with a weak D call TRBD1 (5 bases). The V end was cut by 4 bases, the J end by 8 bases, with 17 bases between. Germline values: CDR1 GTSNPN, CDR2 SVGIG (reference sequence). The CDR3 spans 13 residues. The CDR3 DNA sequence: TGTGCCTGGAACCGTCATGGGGACTGGGGCTACACCTTC. Protein product: CAWNRHGDWGYTF. Based on the CDR3 plus reference TRBV30 and TRBJ1-2, the full variable domain is SQTIHQWPATLVQPVGSPLSLECTVEGTSNPNLYWYRQAAGRGLQLLFYSVGIGQISSEVPQNLSASRPQDRQFILSSKKLLLSDSGFYLCAWNRHGDWGYTFGSGTRLTVV.

The V and J genes are TRBV6-6 and TRBJ1-5, with 10 positions matching TRBD1. The CDR3 consists of 16 residues. Per the germline V gene, CDR1 is MNHNY and CDR2 is SVGAGI (reference sequence). V shed 4 bases and J 1 base; nucleotides not matched to a gene: 4. The CDR3 region is CASSSRTGGSNQPQHF. Here the CDR3 DNA reads TGTGCCAGCAGTTCCAGGACAGGGGGAAGCAATCAGCCCCAGCATTTT.